This is a list of T cell receptor beta chains from one sample in a study of T cell changes during pregnancy in multiple sclerosis. Only in-frame clones appear in the TCRdb table, and some are missing; sequencing was by immunoSEQ multiplex PCR. Among over 20,000 clones listed, 91% were seen once. This specimen was CD4+ T cells from peripheral blood mononuclear cells, taken in the third trimester of pregnancy. These receptor sequences come from a female donor in good health, enrolled as a control in a pregnancy study. The CDR3 runs from the conserved cysteine through the conserved F or W. The D gene is left open where the match is weak. A clone size is listed for some rows: how often the clone was seen (once, few, many), or a class if it is expanded.

clone size,D gene,V gene,J gene,CDR3 DNA,CDR3 protein
NA,NA,TRBV2,TRBJ1-2,TGTGCCAGCAGTGAGCAGGGGCAGGGTGGCTACACCTTC,CASSEQGQGGYTF
NA,TRBD2,TRBV5-1,TRBJ2-2,TGCGCCAGCAGCCTCTGGACTAGCCCAGGGGCCGGGGAGCTGTTTTTT,CASSLWTSPGAGELFF
NA,TRBD2,TRBV10-2,TRBJ2-1,TGCGCCAGCAGTGAGTTGGGACTAGCGGGAGGGCCGTTAGAGCAGTTCTTC,CASSELGLAGGPLEQFF
NA,TRBD1,TRBV7-2,TRBJ1-6,TGTGCCAGCAGCGGAGGGGACAGAGATAGACCCCTCCACTTT,CASSGGDRDRPLHF
NA,NA,TRBV6-1,TRBJ2-7,TGTGCCAGCAATAAGGGGGGGGGTACTTACGAGCAGTACTTC,CASNKGGGTYEQYF
NA,NA,TRBV9,TRBJ1-3,TGTGCCAGCAGCGTAGGGGGGGGGACGGCTGGAAACACCATATATTTT,CASSVGGGTAGNTIYF
NA,TRBD1,TRBV11-1,TRBJ2-1,TGTGCCAGCAGCCATACCGGGACAGGGGATCACAATGAGCAGTTCTTC,CASSHTGTGDHNEQFF
NA,TRBD1,TRBV18,TRBJ1-6,TGTGCCAGCTCACCGGACAGGGTTAATTCACCCCTCCACTTT,CASSPDRVNSPLHF
NA,TRBD2,TRBV29-1,TRBJ2-4,TGCAGCGTTCTTTTGGGGGGGAAAAACATTCAGTACTTC,CSVLLGGKNIQYF
NA,TRBD1,TRBV9,TRBJ1-2,TGTGCCAGCAGCACCACGGACAGGCCCCGGGGGTATGGCTACACCTTC,CASSTTDRPRGYGYTF
NA,TRBD1,TRBV27,TRBJ2-7,TGTGCCGCACAGGGGGCCAGCGCCGAGCAGTACTTC,CAAQGASAEQYF
NA,NA,TRBV18,TRBJ2-7,TGTGCCAGCTCACCCGTGGCGGCATTTTACGAGCAGTACTTC,CASSPVAAFYEQYF
NA,NA,TRBV29-1,TRBJ1-1,TGCAGCGAGAAACAGGGCGCCGCTGAAGCTTTCTTT,CSEKQGAAEAFF
NA,NA,TRBV28,TRBJ1-2,TGTGCCAGCAGTTCAGAAATCTGGGGCTACACCTTC,CASSSEIWGYTF
NA,TRBD2,TRBV10-1,TRBJ2-2,TGCGCCAGCAGTGTAGCGGGAGTGGGGACCGGGGAGCTGTTTTTT,CASSVAGVGTGELFF
NA,NA,TRBV7-9,TRBJ1-1,TGTGCCAGCAGCCCTCGGGGGGAGGACACTGAAGCTTTCTTT,CASSPRGEDTEAFF
few,TRBD1,TRBV7-2,TRBJ1-1,TGTGCCAGCAGCTTAGGGCGGACAGGCTCCCACACTGAAGCTTTCTTT,CASSLGRTGSHTEAFF
NA,TRBD2,TRBV6-1,TRBJ2-1,TGTGCCAGCAGTGAAGCGCTGGCTAGCGGGGCAGATGAGCAGTTCTTC,CASSEALASGADEQFF
NA,NA,TRBV7-9,TRBJ2-1,TGTGCCAGCAGCTTAGACGCGTCCTACAATGAGCAGTTCTTC,CASSLDASYNEQFF
NA,NA,TRBV18,TRBJ1-2,TGTGCCAGCTCACCAACGGGGGGCGAAAACTATGGCTACACCTTC,CASSPTGGENYGYTF
NA,NA,TRBV19,TRBJ2-7,TGTGCCAGTAGTATAGATTACAGGGCCGAGCAGTACTTC,CASSIDYRAEQYF
once,NA,TRBV6-1,TRBJ2-7,TGTGCCAGCAGGCCGGAGGCCTACGAGCAGTACTTC,CASRPEAYEQYF
NA,TRBD1,TRBV11-2,TRBJ1-1,TGTGCCAGCAGCTCAACTTGGGACAGGCCGAACACTGAAGCTTTCTTT,CASSSTWDRPNTEAFF
NA,TRBD2,TRBV4-1,TRBJ2-7,TGCGCCAGCAGCGATGGACTAGCGCGGGAGCAGTACTTC,CASSDGLAREQYF
NA,TRBD1,TRBV7-2,TRBJ1-1,TGTGCCAGCACCCCGGGACAGGGCGGTGAAGCTTTCTTT,CASTPGQGGEAFF
NA,TRBD1,TRBV2,TRBJ1-4,TGTGCCAGCATTAGGGACAGGGGGCGGACTAATGAAAAACTGTTTTTT,CASIRDRGRTNEKLFF
NA,TRBD2,TRBV14,TRBJ2-1,TGTGCCAGCAGCCAAGTCGAGGGACTAGCGGGGGGGGCCTACAATGAGCAGTTCTTC,CASSQVEGLAGGAYNEQFF